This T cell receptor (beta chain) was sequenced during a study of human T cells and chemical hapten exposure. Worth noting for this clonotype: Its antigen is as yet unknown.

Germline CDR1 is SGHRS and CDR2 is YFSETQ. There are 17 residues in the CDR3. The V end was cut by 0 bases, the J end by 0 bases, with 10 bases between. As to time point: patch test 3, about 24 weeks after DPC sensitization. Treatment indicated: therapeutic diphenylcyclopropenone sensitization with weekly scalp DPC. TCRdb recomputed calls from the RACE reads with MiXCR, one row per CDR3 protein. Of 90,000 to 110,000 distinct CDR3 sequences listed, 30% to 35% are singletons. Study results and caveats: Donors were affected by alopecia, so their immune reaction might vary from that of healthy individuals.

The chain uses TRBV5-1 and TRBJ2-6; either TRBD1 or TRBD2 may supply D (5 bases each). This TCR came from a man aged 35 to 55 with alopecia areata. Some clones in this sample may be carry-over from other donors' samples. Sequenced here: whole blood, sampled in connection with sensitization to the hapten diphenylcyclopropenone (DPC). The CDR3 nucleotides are TGCGCCAGCAGCTTGGTGGGGGAAACCTCTGGGGCCAACGTCCTGACTTTC. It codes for CASSLVGETSGANVLTF.